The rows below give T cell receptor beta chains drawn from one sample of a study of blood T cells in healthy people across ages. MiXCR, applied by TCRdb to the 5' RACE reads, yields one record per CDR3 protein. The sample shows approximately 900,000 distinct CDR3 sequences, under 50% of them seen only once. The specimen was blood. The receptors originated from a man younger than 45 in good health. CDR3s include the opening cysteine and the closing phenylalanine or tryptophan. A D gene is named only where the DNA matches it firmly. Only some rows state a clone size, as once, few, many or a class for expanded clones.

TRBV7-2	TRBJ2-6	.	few	TGTGCCAGCAGCGCAGATGTGGCAGGGACTGGGGCCAACGTCCTGACTTTC	CASSADVAGTGANVLTF
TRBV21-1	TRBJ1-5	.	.	TGTGCCAGCAGCAAGGACAGGGATGGACGGCAGCCCCAGCATTTT	CASSKDRDGRQPQHF
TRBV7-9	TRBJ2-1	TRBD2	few	TGTGCCAGCAGCTTAGCTAGCGGGGGGAACAATGAGCAGTTCTTC	CASSLASGGNNEQFF
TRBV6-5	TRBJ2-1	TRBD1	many	TGTGCCAGCAGTTACTCGACAGGGGGCTACAATGAGCAGTTCTTC	CASSYSTGGYNEQFF
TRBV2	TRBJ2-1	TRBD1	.	TGTGCCAGCAGTCTCCGGGACAGGGGCACCTACAATGAGCAGTTCTTC	CASSLRDRGTYNEQFF
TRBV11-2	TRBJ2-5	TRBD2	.	TGTGCCAGCAGCTCAAGAACTAGCGCGCTACAAGAGACCCAGTACTTC	CASSSRTSALQETQYF
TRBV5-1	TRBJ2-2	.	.	TGCGCCAGCAGTCTCAGCAGGGGACCGAACACCGGGGAGCTGTTTTTT	CASSLSRGPNTGELFF
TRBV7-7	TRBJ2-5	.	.	TGTGCTAGCAGCCCGCAGGACGACCCCTATAATGAGCAGTACTTC	CASSPQDDPYNEQYF
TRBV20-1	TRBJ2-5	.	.	TGCAGTGCTAGAGATTTCCGCAACCAAGAGACCCAGTACTTC	CSARDFRNQETQYF
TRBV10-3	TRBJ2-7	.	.	TGTGCCATCACGGGGACCGACTCCTACGAGCAGTACTTC	CAITGTDSYEQYF
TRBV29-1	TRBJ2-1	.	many	TGCAGCGTTGTAGGACGCCTGGTTAACAATGAGCAGTTCTTC	CSVVGRLVNNEQFF
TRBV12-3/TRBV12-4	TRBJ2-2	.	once	TGTGCCAGCAGGGGACCCGACAGTGCGAACACCGGGGAGCTGTTTTTT	CASRGPDSANTGELFF
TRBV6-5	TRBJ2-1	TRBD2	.	TGTGCCAGCAGTTTTACCGCCGGGACTAGCGGCGAGGAGCCCTACAATGAGCAGTTCTTC	CASSFTAGTSGEEPYNEQFF
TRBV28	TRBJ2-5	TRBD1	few	TGTGCCAGCAGGACAGGGGAAGAGACCCAGTACTTC	CASRTGEETQYF
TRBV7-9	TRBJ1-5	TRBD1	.	TGTGCCAGCAGCTCGGAAACAGGGGTGGGCAATCAGCCCCAGCATTTT	CASSSETGVGNQPQHF
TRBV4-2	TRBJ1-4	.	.	TGTGCCAGCAGCCAAGGACTCACAGGGCTGGATGAAAAACTGTTTTTT	CASSQGLTGLDEKLFF
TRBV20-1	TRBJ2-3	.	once	TGCAGTGCTAGAGTAGATCACAGGGCGACAGATACGCAGTATTTT	CSARVDHRATDTQYF
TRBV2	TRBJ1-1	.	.	TGTGCCAGCGGGACTGGCAGGGTGAACACTGAAGCTTTCTTT	CASGTGRVNTEAFF
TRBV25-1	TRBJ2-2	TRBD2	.	TGTGCCAGCAGTGACGGGAGGGACACCGGGGAGCTGTTTTTT	CASSDGRDTGELFF
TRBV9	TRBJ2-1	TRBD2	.	TGTGCCAGCAGCGTAGTGAGCGGGGGGGACTACAATGAGCAGTTCTTC	CASSVVSGGDYNEQFF
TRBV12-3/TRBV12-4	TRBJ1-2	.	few	TGTGCCAGCAGTTTGGAGCGCTATGGCTACACCTTC	CASSLERYGYTF
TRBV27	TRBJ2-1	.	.	TGTGCCAGCAGTTTATCATCAGAGGGCTTCTACAATGAGCAGTTCTTC	CASSLSSEGFYNEQFF
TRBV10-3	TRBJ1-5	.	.	TGTGCCATCAGTGCGCAAACGAATCAGCCCCAGCATTTT	CAISAQTNQPQHF
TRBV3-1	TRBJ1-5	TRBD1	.	TGTGCCAGCAGCCAAGGGACAGGGGCCCAGCATTTT	CASSQGTGAQHF
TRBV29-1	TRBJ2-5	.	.	TGCAGCGTTGGTGCGAGGGGAGAGACCCAGTACTTC	CSVGARGETQYF
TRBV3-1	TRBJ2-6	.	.	TGTGCCAGCAGACAAGGGGCCAACGTCCTGACTTTC	CASRQGANVLTF
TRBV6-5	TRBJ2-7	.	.	TGTGCCAGCAGGAGACAGGAACCCTACGAGCAGTACTTC	CASRRQEPYEQYF
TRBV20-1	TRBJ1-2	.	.	TGCAGTGCTAGTGAGAAGGGGTATGGCTACACCTTC	CSASEKGYGYTF
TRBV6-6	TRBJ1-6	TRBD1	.	TGTGCCAGCAGTGAGGGGGCCTCCTTGTCACCCCTCCACTTT	CASSEGASLSPLHF
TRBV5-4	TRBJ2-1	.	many	TGTGCCAGCAGCCAGGGCCAATCGGGGTACAATGAGCAGTTCTTC	CASSQGQSGYNEQFF
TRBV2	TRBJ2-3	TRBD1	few	TGTGCCAGCAGGATCGGGACAGGGCAGTATTTT	CASRIGTGQYF
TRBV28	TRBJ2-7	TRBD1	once	TGTGCCAGCAGTGTAACCGGGACAGTCTACGAGCAGTACTTC	CASSVTGTVYEQYF
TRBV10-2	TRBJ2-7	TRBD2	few	TGCGCCAGCACCCTTACTAGCGGAACCTACGAGCAGTACTTC	CASTLTSGTYEQYF
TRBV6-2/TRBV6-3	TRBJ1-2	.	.	TGTGCCAGCAGTTACCACCCAGGGGTAGACAACTATGGCTACACCTTC	CASSYHPGVDNYGYTF
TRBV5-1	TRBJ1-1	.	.	TGCGCCAGCAGCTTCACGACAGCAATGAACACTGAAGCTTTCTTT	CASSFTTAMNTEAFF
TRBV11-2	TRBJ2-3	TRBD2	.	TGTGCCAGCACCCTAGCGGGGGAAGATACGCAGTATTTT	CASTLAGEDTQYF
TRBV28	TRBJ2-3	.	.	TGTGCCAGCAGTTTATCGGTGGGGGCAGATACGCAGTATTTT	CASSLSVGADTQYF
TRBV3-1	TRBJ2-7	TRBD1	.	TGTGCCAGCAGCCAATATGTCGGGACAGGGGGCCGAGAGCAGTACTTC	CASSQYVGTGGREQYF
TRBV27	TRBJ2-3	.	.	TGTGCCAGCAAACAGAGGCAGGGTGGGGATACGCAGTATTTT	CASKQRQGGDTQYF
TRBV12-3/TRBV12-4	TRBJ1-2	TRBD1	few	TGTGCCAGCAGTAAGGACAGGCCTGGCTACACCTTC	CASSKDRPGYTF
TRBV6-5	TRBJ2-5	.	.	TGTGCCAGCAGTTACTGGCGCCAGTCGCAAGAGACCCAGTACTTC	CASSYWRQSQETQYF
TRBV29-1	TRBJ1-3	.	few	TGCAGCGTTGAAGAGTCAGGAAACACCATATATTTT	CSVEESGNTIYF
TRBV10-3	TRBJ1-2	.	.	TGTGCCACCGCCGGGGGGGACATACTCTATGGAAGCTACACCTTC	CATAGGDILYGSYTF
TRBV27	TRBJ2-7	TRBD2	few	TGTGCCAGCAGTCCAGAGCGGGGGGGCATCCACGAGCAGTACTTC	CASSPERGGIHEQYF
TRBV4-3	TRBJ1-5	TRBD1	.	TGCGCCAGCAGCCAAACGACAGGGGGACATCAGCCCCAGCATTTT	CASSQTTGGHQPQHF
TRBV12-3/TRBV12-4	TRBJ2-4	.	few	TGTGCCAGCAGTTTATGGGTGACGGCCAAAAACATTCAGTACTTC	CASSLWVTAKNIQYF
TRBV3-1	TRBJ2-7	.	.	TGTACCAGCAGCTCCCCTTACGAGCAGTACTTC	CTSSSPYEQYF
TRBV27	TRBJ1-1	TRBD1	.	TGTGCCAGCAGTTCTAGGACAGGGGTGTTTGCGGCTTTCTTT	CASSSRTGVFAAFF
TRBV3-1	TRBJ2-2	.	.	TGTGCCAGCAGCCAAGTCGCAGGGTGGACCGGGGAGCTGTTTTTT	CASSQVAGWTGELFF
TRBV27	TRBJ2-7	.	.	TGTGCCAGCACGTTCCAGGGAGGTCCCTACGAGCAGTACTTC	CASTFQGGPYEQYF
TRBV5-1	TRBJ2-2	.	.	TGCGCCAGCAGCTTGGGGGGCAACGGCGGGGAGCTGTTTTTT	CASSLGGNGGELFF
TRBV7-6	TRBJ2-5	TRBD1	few	TGTGCCAGCAGCTTAGGGGGGCAGGGGGACCAAGAGACCCAGTACTTC	CASSLGGQGDQETQYF
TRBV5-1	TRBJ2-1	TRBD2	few	TGCGCCAGCAGCCCAGACTCGGGACTAGGGGGAGGCGGTGAGCAGTTCTTC	CASSPDSGLGGGGEQFF